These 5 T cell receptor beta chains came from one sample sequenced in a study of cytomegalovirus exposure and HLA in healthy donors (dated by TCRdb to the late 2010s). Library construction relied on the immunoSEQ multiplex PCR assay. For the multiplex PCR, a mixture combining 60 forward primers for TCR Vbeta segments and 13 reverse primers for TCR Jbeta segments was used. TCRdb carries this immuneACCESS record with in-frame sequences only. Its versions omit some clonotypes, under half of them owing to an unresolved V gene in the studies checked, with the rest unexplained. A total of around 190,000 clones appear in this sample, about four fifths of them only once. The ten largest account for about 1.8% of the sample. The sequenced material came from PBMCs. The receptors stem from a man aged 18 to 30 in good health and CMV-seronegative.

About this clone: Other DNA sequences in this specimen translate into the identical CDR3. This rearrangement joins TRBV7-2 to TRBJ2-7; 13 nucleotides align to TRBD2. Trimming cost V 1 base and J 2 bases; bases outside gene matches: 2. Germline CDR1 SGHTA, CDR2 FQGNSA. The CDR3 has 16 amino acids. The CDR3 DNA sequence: TGTGCCAGCAGCTTAGGTACTAGCGGGGGGGCCTACGAGCAGTACTTC. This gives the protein CASSLGTSGGAYEQYF.

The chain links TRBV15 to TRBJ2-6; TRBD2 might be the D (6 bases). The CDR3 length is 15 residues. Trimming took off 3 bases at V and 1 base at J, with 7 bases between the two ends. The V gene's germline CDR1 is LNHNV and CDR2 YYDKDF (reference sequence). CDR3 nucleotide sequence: TGTGCCACCAGCAGTGGGGGGTCTGGGGCCAACGTCCTGACTTTC. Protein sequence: CATSSGGSGANVLTF. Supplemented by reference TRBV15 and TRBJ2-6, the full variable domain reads DAMVIQNPRYQVTQFGKPVTLSCSQTLNHNVMYWYQQKSSQAPKLLFHYYDKDFNNEADTPDNFQSRRPNTSFCFLDIRSPGLGDTAMYLCATSSGGSGANVLTFGAGSRLTVL.

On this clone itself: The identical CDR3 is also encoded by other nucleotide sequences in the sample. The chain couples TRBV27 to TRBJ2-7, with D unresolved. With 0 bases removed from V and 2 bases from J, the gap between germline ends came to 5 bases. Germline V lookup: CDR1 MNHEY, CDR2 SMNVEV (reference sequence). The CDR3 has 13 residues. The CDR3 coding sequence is TGTGCCAGCAGTTTATCGGCAACCTACGAGCAGTACTTC. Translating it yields CASSLSATYEQYF.

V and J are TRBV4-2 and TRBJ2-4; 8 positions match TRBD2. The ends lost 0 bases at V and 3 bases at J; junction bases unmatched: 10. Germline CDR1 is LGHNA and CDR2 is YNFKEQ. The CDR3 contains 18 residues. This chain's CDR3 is CASSQESGGRRDKNIQYF. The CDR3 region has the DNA TGTGCCAGCAGCCAAGAATCCGGCGGGAGGAGAGACAAAAACATTCAGTACTTC.

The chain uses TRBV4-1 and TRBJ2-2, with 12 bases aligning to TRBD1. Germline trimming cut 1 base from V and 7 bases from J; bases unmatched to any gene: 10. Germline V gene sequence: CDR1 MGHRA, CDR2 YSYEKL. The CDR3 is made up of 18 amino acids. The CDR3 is CASSQGGPGTGGLGELFF. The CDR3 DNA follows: TGCGCCAGCAGCCAAGGGGGGCCCGGGACAGGGGGCCTCGGGGAGCTGTTTTTT.